What follows are 20 T cell receptor beta chains derived from one specimen sequenced in a study of shared clonotypes between healthy human individuals. Repertoires were generated with immunoSEQ multiplex PCR, while TCRdb's copy carries only in-frame clones and drops some. The table lists fewer than 650,000 clones, approximately 80% of them singletons. What was sequenced was PBMCs. Receptors were obtained from a woman in her forties in good health. Some clones in this sample may be carry-over from other donors' samples.

About this clone: In the same sample, other DNA sequences code for this CDR3. The chain uses TRBV9 and TRBJ2-7, with D perhaps matching TRBD1 or TRBD2 (5 bases each). Trimming removed 0 bases at V and 2 bases at J, with 9 bases between. The CDR3 is 14 amino acids. Germline CDR1 reads SGDLS; CDR2 reads YYNGEE. The CDR3 spells CASSVEPGPYEQYF. CDR3 nucleotides: TGTGCCAGCAGCGTAGAACCGGGACCCTACGAGCAGTACTTC.

The rearrangement links TRBV18 to TRBJ2-2; TRBD2 agrees at 8 bases. The length of the CDR3 is 15 residues. Germline V gene data show CDR1 as KGHSH and CDR2 as LQKENI. J lost 2 bases, V lost 6 bases, and 5 bases had no gene match. The DNA for the CDR3 is TGTGCCAGCTCTCGACTAGCGTATAACACCGGGGAGCTGTTTTTT. As protein: CASSRLAYNTGELFF. The entire variable domain, with the rest obtained from reference TRBV18 and TRBJ2-2, is as follows: NAGVMQNPRHLVRRRGQEARLRCSPMKGHSHVYWYRQLPEEGLKFMVYLQKENIIDESGMPKERFSAEFPKEGPSILRIQQVVRGDSAAYFCASSRLAYNTGELFFGEGSRLTVL.

The chain links TRBV15 to TRBJ2-2; D gene uncertain. From germline, CDR1 is LNHNV and CDR2 YYDKDF (reference sequence). Trimming shortened V by 2 bases and J by 7 bases, and 8 bases separated the two germline ends. This CDR3 comprises 13 residues. CDR3 protein: CATSRSANGELFF. The CDR3, as DNA: TGTGCCACCAGCAGATCCGCTAACGGGGAGCTGTTTTTT.

Here the CDR3 DNA reads TGTGCCAGTAGTACCCCGGGACTAGCGTTCGGCAATGAGCAGTTCTTC. Protein product: CASSTPGLAFGNEQFF. The V gene is TRBV19, the J gene TRBJ2-1, with 10 bases that match TRBD2. This CDR3 contains 16 residues. V trimming: 4 bases; J trimming: 6 bases; junction bases outside the gene matches: 9. Per the germline V gene, CDR1 is LNHDA and CDR2 is SQIVND (reference sequence).

V is TRBV5-1 and J is TRBJ2-7, with TRBD2 identical over 10 bases. Germline CDR1 and CDR2: SGHRS and YFSETQ. This CDR3 is built from 15 residues. Unmatched junction bases numbered 6, after V lost 3 bases and J lost 3 bases. Here the CDR3 reads CASSSPSGSIYEQYF. The CDR3 nucleotides are TGCGCCAGCAGCTCCCCTAGCGGGAGTATCTACGAGCAGTACTTC.

The chain carries TRBV7-7 and TRBJ1-5; a weak D match, TRBD1 (6 bases). Trimming cost V 5 bases and J 4 bases, with 9 bases left between them. Looked up from germline, CDR1 is SSHAT and CDR2 is FNYEAQ (reference sequence). This CDR3 contains 13 residues. CDR3 in DNA: TGTGCCAGCAGCGATGGACAGAATCAGCCCCAGCATTTT. Amino acids: CASSDGQNQPQHF.

Note on this clone: This same CDR3 is encoded by further DNA sequences in the sample. V gene TRBV6-5 combines with J gene TRBJ2-1; D is perhaps TRBD1 (5 bases). The V gene's germline CDR1 is MNHEY and CDR2 SVGAGI. The V end lost 2 bases, the J end lost 6 bases, and 5 bases lay between the germline ends. This CDR3 is 12 amino acids long. The CDR3 is CASSYQGNEQFF. In DNA form, the CDR3 reads TGTGCCAGCAGTTACCAGGGCAATGAGCAGTTCTTC.

The chain uses TRBV5-1 and TRBJ2-3, with 13 bases lining up with TRBD2. Germline V gives CDR1 SGHRS, CDR2 YFSETQ. There are 14 residues in the CDR3. V was pared by 9 bases and J by 5 bases, with 6 bases of the junction left unmatched. CDR3 in DNA: TGCGCCACCAGGACTAGCGGGAGTCGAGATACGCAGTATTTT. This translates into CATRTSGSRDTQYF.

This clone was seen just once. The chain recombines TRBV7-9 with TRBJ2-3; D possibly matches TRBD1 or TRBD2 (5 bases each). This CDR3 contains 15 residues. V dropped 4 bases and J dropped 2 bases, with 13 bases sitting between them. From germline, CDR1 is SEHNR and CDR2 FQNEAQ (reference sequence). The CDR3 DNA reads TGTGCCAGCAGCTCCCGGGGCCCGAACACAGATACGCAGTATTTT. The encoded protein is CASSSRGPNTDTQYF.

The chain combines TRBV5-6 with TRBJ1-1, with D possibly matching TRBD1 (5 bases). The CDR3 contains 15 residues. With 5 bases removed from V and 1 base from J, the gap between germline ends came to 15 bases. Germline V gene data show CDR1 as SGHDT and CDR2 as YYEEEE. DNA of the CDR3: TGTGCCAGCAGGAACACAGGTAGGGGGAACACTGAAGCTTTCTTT. Translation gives CASRNTGRGNTEAFF. Combining the CDR3 with reference TRBV5-6 and TRBJ1-1 gives the whole variable domain DAGVTQSPTHLIKTRGQQVTLRCSPKSGHDTVSWYQQALGQGPQFIFQYYEEEERQRGNFPDRFSGHQFPNYSSELNVNALLLGDSALYLCASRNTGRGNTEAFFGQGTRLTVV.

The chain couples TRBV10-1 to TRBJ2-5; TRBD1 aligns across 8 bases. The CDR3 spans 13 residues. After removal of 6 bases from V and 4 bases from J, the junction contained 4 bases not matched to a gene. Germline assignment: CDR1 WNHNN and CDR2 SYGVQD (reference sequence). The CDR3 bases are TGCGCCAGCAGCCCCGACAGGGGAGAGACCCAGTACTTC. Its protein is CASSPDRGETQYF.

The chain employs TRBV27 and TRBJ2-4; 7 bases are a match to TRBD2. The trim removed 5 bases at V and 8 bases at J, leaving 15 bases unmatched. Germline lookup yields CDR1 MNHEY and CDR2 SMNVEV (reference sequence). CDR3 length: 16 residues. The CDR3 here is CASSADFIAGRYIQYF. DNA of the CDR3: TGTGCCAGCAGTGCAGACTTCATAGCGGGTAGGTACATTCAGTACTTC.

The chain has TRBV18 and TRBJ1-2; 10 bases line up with TRBD1. With V trimmed by 3 bases and J by 8 bases, 12 bases remained unmatched. From germline, CDR1 is KGHSH and CDR2 LQKENI. This CDR3 contains 16 residues. This CDR3 is CASSPRQGAPSLGYTF. DNA for the CDR3: TGTGCCAGCTCACCGAGACAGGGGGCGCCTTCCCTAGGCTACACCTTC.

The rearrangement uses TRBV25-1 and TRBJ1-1; 10 positions match TRBD1. Germline assignment: CDR1 MGHDK and CDR2 SYGVNS. With 5 bases clipped from V and 4 bases from J, the junction kept 7 bases outside the gene matches. The CDR3 contains 15 residues. The CDR3 coding sequence is TGTGCCAGCAGTAATAGACAGGGGGCAGGCACTGAAGCTTTCTTT. Translated: CASSNRQGAGTEAFF.

The chain links TRBV6-4 to TRBJ2-5; 8 bases match TRBD2. The CDR3 covers 18 residues. With V trimmed by 7 bases and J by 3 bases, 19 bases remained unmatched. CDR1 is MRHNA and CDR2 is SNTAGT in the germline V gene. The CDR3 spells CASTLREGEGLVEETQYF. Written as DNA, the CDR3 is TGTGCCAGCACCCTCAGGGAAGGTGAGGGACTAGTAGAAGAGACCCAGTACTTC.

The V gene is TRBV5-4, the J gene TRBJ2-3, with a possible D match to TRBD1 (5 bases). This CDR3 region has 16 residues. V dropped 0 bases and J dropped 2 bases, with 13 bases sitting between them. CDR1 SGHNT and CDR2 YYREEE come from the germline V gene (reference sequence). Here the CDR3 DNA reads TGTGCCAGCAGCTTGGCAAATCGACAGACCACAGATACGCAGTATTTT. Translating it yields CASSLANRQTTDTQYF.

V and J are TRBV4-3 and TRBJ2-3; possibly TRBD2 for D (5 bases). The length of the CDR3 is 13 residues. The germline V gene has CDR1 LGHNA and CDR2 YSLEER. V gave up 0 bases and J gave up 9 bases, with 10 bases separating them. The CDR3 is CASSQERVGTQYF. In nucleotides, the CDR3 is TGCGCCAGCAGCCAAGAGCGGGTCGGCACGCAGTATTTT.

The chain joins TRBV9 to TRBJ1-1; the match to TRBD1 covers 8 bases. The CDR3 sequence is 14 residues long. Germline V gene lookup returns CDR1 SGDLS and CDR2 YYNGEE. V trimming: 3 bases; J trimming: 1 base; junction bases outside the gene matches: 2. The CDR3 DNA follows: TGTGCCAGCAGCGCGACAGGGGCGAACACTGAAGCTTTCTTT. It encodes CASSATGANTEAFF. The full variable domain, rest sourced from reference TRBV9 and TRBJ1-1, is DSGVTQTPKHLITATGQRVTLRCSPRSGDLSVYWYQQSLDQGLQFLIQYYNGEERAKGNILERFSAQQFPDLHSELNLSSLELGDSALYFCASSATGANTEAFFGQGTRLTVV.

The chain uses TRBV5-1 and TRBJ2-2, with 11 positions matching TRBD2. The CDR3 extends over 15 amino acids. Looked up from germline, CDR1 is SGHRS and CDR2 is YFSETQ. J was trimmed by 5 bases and V by 6 bases; bases with no gene match: 6. The DNA for the CDR3 is TGCGCCAGCAAACCGACTAGCGGGGAGACCGGGGAGCTGTTTTTT. The encoded protein is CASKPTSGETGELFF. Drawing the rest from reference TRBV5-1 and TRBJ2-2, the complete variable domain is KAGVTQTPRYLIKTRGQQVTLSCSPISGHRSVSWYQQTPGQGLQFLFEYFSETQRNKGNFPGRFSGRQFSNSRSEMNVSTLELGDSALYLCASKPTSGETGELFFGEGSRLTVL.

This sequence joins TRBV7-2 and TRBJ1-2, with 7 bases lining up with TRBD1. The V and J ends lost 5 bases and 4 bases, in that order; junction bases with no gene match: 7. The germline V gene has CDR1 SGHTA and CDR2 FQGNSA. The CDR3 totals 14 residues. The CDR3 region has the DNA TGTGCCAGCAGCCCGCGGACAGGCCGCTATGGCTACACCTTC. This codes for CASSPRTGRYGYTF.